These T cell receptor beta chains were read from a single sample in a study of blood T cell repertoires in COVID-19. Assay: immunoSEQ multiplex PCR; the TCRdb copy retains only in-frame clones and omits some. The table shows some 250,000 clones, with about three quarters occurring only once. What was sequenced was peripheral blood. Receptor source: a woman of 80 years or more with acute or convalescent COVID-19. The CDR3 runs from the conserved cysteine through the conserved F or W. A D gene is named only where the DNA matches it firmly. Expanded clones are given a class, and other clones once, few, many or no size at all.

d_call | cdr3_length | j_call | clone_size | v_call | cdr3_nt | cdr3_aa
- | 14 | TRBJ2-7 | few | TRBV11-3 | TGTGCCAGCAGCCAAGGGCAGGGGACGGACGAGCAGTACTTC | CASSQGQGTDEQYF
- | 16 | TRBJ1-2 | - | TRBV27 | TGTGCCAGCAGTTTACGAGCCCGTCGGCAGGGCTATGGCTACACCTTC | CASSLRARRQGYGYTF
TRBD1 | 14 | TRBJ2-7 | - | TRBV6-5 | TGTGCCAGCAGCCGGGACAGGTTCAACTACGAGCAGTACTTC | CASSRDRFNYEQYF
- | 12 | TRBJ2-1 | - | TRBV2 | TGTGCCAGCAGGACTGTCCCCAATGAGCAGTTCTTC | CASRTVPNEQFF
TRBD1 | 13 | TRBJ1-2 | - | TRBV4-2 | TGTGCCAGCAGTCCCCCGACAGGGATAGGCTACACCTTC | CASSPPTGIGYTF
- | 14 | TRBJ1-5 | - | TRBV5-4 | TGTGCCAGCAGCTTATCGGGGAGCAATCAGCCCCAGCATTTT | CASSLSGSNQPQHF
TRBD2 | 15 | TRBJ2-1 | - | TRBV6-2/TRBV6-3 | TGTGCCAGCAGTTACGAAGGCATAGCGGGAGGTCCTTATTTCTTC | CASSYEGIAGGPYFF
- | 15 | TRBJ1-3 | - | TRBV5-4 | TGTGCCAGCAGCCGCAGTGGACAGCTGGGAAACACCATATATTTT | CASSRSGQLGNTIYF
- | 15 | TRBJ1-1 | - | TRBV3-1/TRBV3-2 | TGTGCCAGCAGCCAAGGTGGAGGCATGAACACTGAAGCTTTCTTT | CASSQGGGMNTEAFF
- | 15 | TRBJ1-2 | - | TRBV2 | TGTGCCAGCAGTTGGACTGATTTTTATGGCTATGGCTACACCTTC | CASSWTDFYGYGYTF
- | 13 | TRBJ1-6 | - | TRBV6-1 | TGTGCCAGCAGTGAGGGGAGAAATTCACCCCTCCACTTT | CASSEGRNSPLHF
- | 15 | TRBJ2-5 | once | TRBV7-9 | TGTGCCAGCAGCCCGCTTGCGAACCGAGGGGAGACCCAGTACTTC | CASSPLANRGETQYF
TRBD1 | 14 | TRBJ2-7 | once | TRBV6-5 | TGTGCCAGCAGGATACACAGGGGCCCCTACGAGCAGTACTTC | CASRIHRGPYEQYF
- | 12 | TRBJ2-5 | - | TRBV5-1 | TGCGCCAGCAAAGCGGACTCAGAGACCCAGTACTTC | CASKADSETQYF
- | 16 | TRBJ1-4 | once | TRBV19 | TGTGCCAGTAGTTCCCCTCACAGTGACTACAATGAAAAACTGTTTTTT | CASSSPHSDYNEKLFF
- | 13 | TRBJ1-1 | - | TRBV7-9 | TGTGCCAGCATCCTGGGCGGGCAGGGGATGGCTTTCTTT | CASILGGQGMAFF
TRBD1 | 16 | TRBJ2-7 | - | TRBV12-5 | TGTGCTAGTGGTTTCTCTACGGGACAGGGGGCGGGGGAGCAGTACTTC | CASGFSTGQGAGEQYF
TRBD1 | 17 | TRBJ1-2 | - | TRBV18 | TGTGCCAGCTCACCACCGGTGAAGCCCGGGACAGGTGGGAGCTACACCTTC | CASSPPVKPGTGGSYTF
TRBD2 | 13 | TRBJ2-7 | once | TRBV7-9 | TGTGCCAGCAGCCCGGGACTAGCTGGAGAGCAGTACTTC | CASSPGLAGEQYF
TRBD1 | 17 | TRBJ2-3 | - | TRBV7-2 | TGTGCCAGCAGCGAACAGGGGGCAATGGTAGCCACAGATACGCAGTATTTT | CASSEQGAMVATDTQYF
TRBD1 | 16 | TRBJ1-4 | - | TRBV5-1 | TGCGCCAGCAGCCCCGGACAGGCGCCGACTAATGAAAAACTGTTTTTT | CASSPGQAPTNEKLFF
TRBD2 | 16 | TRBJ2-3 | - | TRBV19 | TGTGCCAGTAGTATATTCCCCCTAGCGGGGGGAGATACGCAGTATTTT | CASSIFPLAGGDTQYF
- | 14 | TRBJ2-2 | few | TRBV9 | TGTGCCAGCAGCCCAGAAACACGAACCGGGGAGCTGTTTTTT | CASSPETRTGELFF
- | 13 | TRBJ1-3 | - | TRBV27 | TGTGCCAGCAGTTGGAGCTCTGGAAACACCATATATTTT | CASSWSSGNTIYF
TRBD1 | 15 | TRBJ1-1 | few | TRBV5-1 | TGCGCCAGCAGCTTGACAGGGGGACAGGACACTGAAGCTTTCTTT | CASSLTGGQDTEAFF
- | 11 | TRBJ1-1 | - | TRBV29-1 | TGCAGCGTGGAGAAGAACACTGAAGCTTTCTTT | CSVEKNTEAFF
TRBD1 | 15 | TRBJ2-6 | - | TRBV24-1 | TGTGCCACCAGCAGTACAGGGGATGGGGCCAACGTCCTGACTTTC | CATSSTGDGANVLTF
TRBD2 | 15 | TRBJ2-1 | few | TRBV6-2/TRBV6-3 | TGTGCCAGCAGACCTACTAGCGGGGGCAAAGGGACGCAGTTCTTC | CASRPTSGGKGTQFF